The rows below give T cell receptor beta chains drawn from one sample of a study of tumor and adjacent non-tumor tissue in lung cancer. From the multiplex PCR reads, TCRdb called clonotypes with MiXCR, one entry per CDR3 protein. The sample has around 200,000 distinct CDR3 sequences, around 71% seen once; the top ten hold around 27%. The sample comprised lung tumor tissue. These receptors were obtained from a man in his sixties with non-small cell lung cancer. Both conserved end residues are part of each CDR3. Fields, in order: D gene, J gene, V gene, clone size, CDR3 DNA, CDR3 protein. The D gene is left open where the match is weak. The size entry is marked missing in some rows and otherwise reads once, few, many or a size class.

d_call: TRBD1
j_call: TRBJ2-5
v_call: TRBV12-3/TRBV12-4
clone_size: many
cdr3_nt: TGTGCCAGCAGTTTTAACAGGGGTGAGACCCAGTACTTC
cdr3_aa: CASSFNRGETQYF

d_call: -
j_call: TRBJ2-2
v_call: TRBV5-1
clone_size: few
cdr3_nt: TGCGCCACCTCCCAGGGGCTCGCCGGGGAACTGTTTTTT
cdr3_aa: CATSQGLAGELFF

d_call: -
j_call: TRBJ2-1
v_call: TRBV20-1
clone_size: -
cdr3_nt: TGCAGTGCTAAAGTGCGGGTCCCCTACAATGAGCAGTTCTTC
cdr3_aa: CSAKVRVPYNEQFF

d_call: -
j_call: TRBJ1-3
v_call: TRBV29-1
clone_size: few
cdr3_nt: TGCAGCGTTAACGGAGGGGGAAACACCATATATTTT
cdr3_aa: CSVNGGGNTIYF

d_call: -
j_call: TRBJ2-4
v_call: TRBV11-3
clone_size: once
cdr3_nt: TGTACCAGCAGCTTGGGCGGGGATGGCAAAAATATTCAGTACTTC
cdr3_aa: CTSSLGGDGKNIQYF

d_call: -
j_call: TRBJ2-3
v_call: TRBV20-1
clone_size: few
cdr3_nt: TGCAGTGTTAGTGAAGGGGCCACAGATACGCAGTATTTT
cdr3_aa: CSVSEGATDTQYF

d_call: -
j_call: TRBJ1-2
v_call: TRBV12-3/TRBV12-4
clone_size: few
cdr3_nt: TGTGCCAGCAGTTTAATCTCCGGCTACACCTTC
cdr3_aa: CASSLISGYTF

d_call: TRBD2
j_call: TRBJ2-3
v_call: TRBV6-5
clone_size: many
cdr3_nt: TGTGCCAGCAGTTACGACGGGGGGGCTGGGGGGCAGTATTTT
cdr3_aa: CASSYDGGAGGQYF

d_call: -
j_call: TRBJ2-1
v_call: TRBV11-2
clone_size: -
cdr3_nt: TGTGCCAACAGCTTAGAATGGTCAGGGTGGGCTGAGCATTTCTTC
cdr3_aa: CANSLEWSGWAEHFF

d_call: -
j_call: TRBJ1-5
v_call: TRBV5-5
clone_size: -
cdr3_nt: TGTGCCAGCAGCAAGGAAATAGGGGAGATGCATCAGCCCCAGCATTTT
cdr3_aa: CASSKEIGEMHQPQHF

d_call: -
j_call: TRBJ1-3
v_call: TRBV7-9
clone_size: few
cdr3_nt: TGTGCCAGCAGCCTCCCAGGGAAATCTGGAAACACCATATATTTT
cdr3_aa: CASSLPGKSGNTIYF

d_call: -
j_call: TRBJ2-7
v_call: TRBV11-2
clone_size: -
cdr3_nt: TGTGCCAGCAGCCACGTCACAACACCTACCTTTTCCTACGAGCAGTACTTC
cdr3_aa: CASSHVTTPTFSYEQYF

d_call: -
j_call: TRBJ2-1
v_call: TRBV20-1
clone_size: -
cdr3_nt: TGCAGTGCTAGCGACGACGAAAACTCCTACGATGAGCAGTTCTTC
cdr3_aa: CSASDDENSYDEQFF

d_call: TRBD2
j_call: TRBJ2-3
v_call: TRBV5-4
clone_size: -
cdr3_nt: TGTGCCAGAAATCGGCTAGCGGCAGATACGCAGTATTTT
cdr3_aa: CARNRLAADTQYF

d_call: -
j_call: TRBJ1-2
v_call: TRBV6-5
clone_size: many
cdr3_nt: TGTGCCAGCAGTTACGACAGTAATTATGGCTACACCTTC
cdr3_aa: CASSYDSNYGYTF

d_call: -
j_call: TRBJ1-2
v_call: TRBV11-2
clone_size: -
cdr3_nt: TGTGCCAGCAGCACCGACATGCACAGCTATGGCTACACCTTC
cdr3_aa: CASSTDMHSYGYTF